This entry describes one T cell receptor (beta chain). Profiling relied on immunoSEQ multiplex PCR, and the TCRdb table lists in-frame clones only, not all of them. This table holds just under 100,000 clones, roughly 96% found once. This sample stems from a study of technical replicates of blood from several donors. The CDR3 extends over 14 amino acids. Trimming took 5 bases from V and 11 from J; bases not matched to a gene: 9. CDR1 LNHNV and CDR2 YYDKDF come from the germline V gene (reference sequence). The sequenced material came from T cells isolated from PBMCs. The gene calls are TRBV15 and TRBJ1-6, with 7 bases identical to TRBD1. The receptor was isolated from a human donor in good health. The CDR3 is CATSARQGRPPLHF. The DNA for the CDR3 is TGTGCCACCAGCGCCAGACAGGGTAGACCACCCCTCCACTTT.